This entry lists 12 T cell receptor beta chains sequenced from one sample in a study of blood T cell repertoires in COVID-19. The data were produced by immunoSEQ multiplex PCR, yet TCRdb's version contains in-frame clones alone and is incomplete. The sample carries around 330,000 clones, 89% recorded once. The sample taken for sequencing was PBMCs or T cells enriched from blood (not recorded which). These receptor sequences come from a man in his fifties or sixties who had recovered from COVID-19.

J is TRBJ2-3 and V is TRBV5-1; TRBD1 aligns across 7 bases. V shed 4 bases, J shed 6 bases, and the junction held 11 bases outside the gene matches. The CDR3 runs 15 residues. Germline values: CDR1 SGHRS, CDR2 YFSETQ. CDR3 coding DNA: TGCGCCAGCAGCCGACAGGGAGCGATGTCGGATACGCAGTATTTT. Its translation is CASSRQGAMSDTQYF.

This chain connects TRBV7-3 to TRBJ2-7; a weak D match, TRBD2 (6 bases). With 2 bases removed from V and 2 bases from J, the gap between germline ends came to 10 bases. Germline V gives CDR1 SGHTA, CDR2 FQGTGA. The CDR3 spans 14 residues. Here the CDR3 DNA reads TGTGCCAGCAGCTTAGGGCTAGCGCCCTACGAGCAGTACTTC. Residues: CASSLGLAPYEQYF.

V is TRBV5-1 and J is TRBJ2-3, with 7 bases fitting TRBD2. The CDR3 sequence is 14 residues long. V trimming: 6 bases; J trimming: 6 bases; junction bases outside the gene matches: 10. Germline V gives CDR1 SGHRS, CDR2 YFSETQ. Here the CDR3 DNA reads TGCGCCAGCACCCAGTTAGCGGGTTGGGATACGCAGTATTTT. Translating it yields CASTQLAGWDTQYF.

The chain recombines TRBV7-9 with TRBJ2-1; no definite D call. The CDR3 loop spans 15 amino acids. Germline V gives CDR1 SEHNR, CDR2 FQNEAQ (reference sequence). The V end lost 1 base, the J end lost 0 bases, and 7 bases lay between the germline ends. This CDR3 is CASSLGHISYNEQFF. The CDR3 DNA follows: TGTGCCAGCAGCTTAGGACACATCTCCTACAATGAGCAGTTCTTC.

The V gene is TRBV19, the J gene TRBJ2-1; 7 positions agree with TRBD2. Germline CDR1 reads LNHDA; CDR2 reads SQIVND (reference sequence). Trimming cost V 4 bases and J 8 bases; bases outside gene matches: 11. The CDR3 length is 15 residues. CDR3 residues: CASSTMAGEGHEQFF. The CDR3 DNA reads TGTGCCAGTAGTACCATGGCGGGAGAGGGCCATGAGCAGTTCTTC.

The chain links TRBV28 to TRBJ2-7; the match to TRBD1 covers 9 bases. J lost 4 bases, V lost 6 bases, and 13 bases had no gene match. CDR3 size: 16 residues. CDR1 and CDR2 from the germline V gene are MDHEN and SYDVKM. CDR3 in DNA: TGTGCCAGCAGGAGATTCGACGGACAGGGGTCATACGAGCAGTACTTC. Translation gives CASRRFDGQGSYEQYF.

The V call is TRBV19, the J call TRBJ2-3; 11 bases are a match to TRBD2. The CDR3 sequence is 18 residues long. V shed 6 bases and J 2 bases; nucleotides not matched to a gene: 13. Germline CDR1 reads LNHDA; CDR2 reads SQIVND (reference sequence). This CDR3 is CASSRTHLAGGFTDTQYF. The CDR3 bases are TGTGCCAGTAGCAGGACCCATCTAGCGGGAGGCTTCACAGATACGCAGTATTTT.

CDR3 sequence: CATSAGGTGSYGYTF. The DNA of the CDR3 is TGTGCCACCAGTGCTGGTGGGACAGGAAGCTATGGCTACACCTTC. V is TRBV24-1 and J is TRBJ1-2, with 8 bases aligning to TRBD1. CDR1 is KGHDR and CDR2 is SFDVKD in the germline V gene. V shed 5 bases and J 4 bases; nucleotides not matched to a gene: 8. The CDR3 extends over 15 amino acids.

The rearrangement uses TRBV29-1 and TRBJ1-5; 8 bases align to TRBD1. Germline CDR1 and CDR2: SQVTM and ANQGSEA. The CDR3 extends over 13 amino acids. Unmatched junction bases numbered 7, after V lost 7 bases and J lost 5 bases. The CDR3 DNA follows: TGCAGCGCCCGGGGACAGGAGGATCAGCCCCAGCATTTT. It encodes CSARGQEDQPQHF.

The V gene is TRBV28, the J gene TRBJ2-7, with unresolved D. This CDR3 contains 16 residues. With 1 base removed from V and 3 bases from J, the gap between germline ends came to 16 bases. Germline assignment: CDR1 MDHEN and CDR2 SYDVKM. CDR3: CASSLYRTKPGYEQYF. The CDR3, as DNA: TGTGCCAGCAGTTTATACCGAACCAAACCGGGCTACGAGCAGTACTTC.

This chain joins TRBV2 and TRBJ1-1; D not resolved. Germline CDR1 reads SNHLY; CDR2 reads FYNNEI. This CDR3 contains 16 residues. Trimming removed 0 bases from V and 3 bases from J, with 14 bases in between. This CDR3 is CASSEAEELMYTEAFF. DNA for the CDR3: TGTGCCAGCAGTGAAGCGGAGGAGTTGATGTACACTGAAGCTTTCTTT.

The V call is TRBV7-9, the J call TRBJ2-5; D is perhaps TRBD2 (5 bases). CDR3 length equals 17 residues. V shed 3 bases and J shed 0 bases, with 17 bases lying between them. Germline V lookup: CDR1 SEHNR, CDR2 FQNEAQ (reference sequence). In nucleotides, the CDR3 is TGTGCCAGCAGCTTGACCCCGGGCGGGCCGTACCAAGAGACCCAGTACTTC. Amino acid sequence: CASSLTPGGPYQETQYF.